This T cell receptor beta chain was identified in a study of blood T cell repertoires in COVID-19. About the study: The analysed material was cDNA or gDNA that came from T cells, B-cell-depleted T cells, or PBMCs.

Trimming took 5 bases from V and 0 from J, leaving 11 bases between them. CDR1 and CDR2 from the germline V gene are MNHEY and SVGAGI. This CDR3 is 16 amino acids long. Method: immunoSEQ multiplex PCR; TCRdb's copy keeps in-frame clones and lacks some. Of approximately 46,000 clones in the sample, approximately 85% were seen once. This clonotype was obtained from a human donor in a cohort sampled during active COVID-19. The V gene is TRBV6-5, the J gene TRBJ1-6, with D perhaps matching TRBD1 (6 bases). The source material was peripheral blood. CDR3 loop: CASSHWGHSYNSPLHF. For the CDR3, the DNA is TGTGCCAGCAGTCACTGGGGGCACTCCTATAATTCACCCCTCCACTTT.